This entry concerns a single T cell receptor beta chain. No antigen is known for it. The entry originates in a study of cytomegalovirus exposure and HLA in healthy donors. The PCR employed 60 Vbeta primers together with 13 Jbeta primers. Using immunoSEQ multiplex PCR, the repertoire was profiled, and TCRdb retains in-frame clones only, with some absent. The sample gives 200,000 or so clones, 60% to 80% of which show up once; around 1.8% is in the top ten. The germline CDR1 and CDR2 sequences are SGHRS and YFSETQ. V trimming: 6 bases; J trimming: 3 bases; junction bases outside the gene matches: 11. The CDR3 has 17 amino acids. Study-level points and caveats: Segments of the TCR beta V type were, in most cases, productive about 87% or about 30% of the time in an earlier analysis. Other equally common chains were less clonally expanded than HLA-associated TCR beta chains, a later analysis showed. TCR beta chain V- and J-gene trimming was linked, in a later analysis, to a missense variant in DCLRE1C.

What was sequenced was PBMCs. This sequence originates from a man between 18 and 35 years old in good health and CMV-seronegative. The V gene is TRBV5-1, the J gene TRBJ2-5; 13 bases line up with TRBD2. Written as DNA, the CDR3 is TGCGCCAGCATTGCCGGGACTAGCGGGACGATAGAAGAGACCCAGTACTTC. Protein product: CASIAGTSGTIEETQYF. The full variable domain, in which reference TRBV5-1 and TRBJ2-5 provide the parts outside the CDR3, is KAGVTQTPRYLIKTRGQQVTLSCSPISGHRSVSWYQQTPGQGLQFLFEYFSETQRNKGNFPGRFSGRQFSNSRSEMNVSTLELGDSALYLCASIAGTSGTIEETQYFGPGTRLLVL.